This T cell receptor beta chain comes out of a study of cytomegalovirus exposure and HLA in healthy donors. Primers for the PCR totalled 60 Vbeta and 13 Jbeta. Profiling relied on immunoSEQ multiplex PCR, and the TCRdb table lists in-frame clones only, not all of them. The data hold some 100,000 clones, with 79% observed a single time. Comment on this clone: Its cognate antigen is unknown.

At collection, donors were nominally healthy, but unrecorded immune exposures were probable. V trimming: 3 bases; J trimming: 9 bases; junction bases outside the gene matches: 5. This CDR3 comprises 14 residues. Germline V gene data show CDR1 as SGHDN and CDR2 as FVKESK. General study findings and limits: The authors later found HLA-associated TCR beta chains more clonally expanded than equally common others. Immune exposure information available was restricted to CMV serostatus. Most TCR sequences proved rare, with some public TCRs found in many donors.

The chain has TRBV14 and TRBJ1-6, with 7 bases matching TRBD1. This receptor was taken from a female donor in good health and CMV-seropositive. The sequenced material came from PBMCs. The CDR3 DNA follows: TGTGCCAGCAGCCATAGGGGGCTCGGTTCACCCCTCCACTTT. This sequence encodes CASSHRGLGSPLHF.